Listed here are 5 T cell receptor beta chains from one sample, sequenced in a study of cytomegalovirus exposure and HLA in healthy donors. With 60 Vbeta and 13 Jbeta primers, the PCR was carried out. The assay was immunoSEQ multiplex PCR, and TCRdb's table has in-frame clones only and misses some. This sample has about 160,000 clones, with under 90% found just once. The source material was PBMCs. The receptors shown here come from a man between 18 and 29 years old in good health and CMV-seronegative.

J is TRBJ2-3 and V is TRBV20-1; no reliable D call. This CDR3 is built from 10 residues. Germline loops: CDR1 DFQATT, CDR2 SNEGSKA (reference sequence). Trimming removed 3 bases at V and 6 bases at J, with 4 bases between. The CDR3 region is CSARRDTQYF. CDR3 sequence (DNA): TGCAGTGCTAGGCGGGATACGCAGTATTTT.

As DNA, the CDR3 is TGTGCCAGCAGCTTACAGGACAGAGGCACTGAAGCTTTCTTT. Translating gives CASSLQDRGTEAFF. V usage is TRBV7-9 and J usage is TRBJ1-1, with D tentatively TRBD1 (6 bases). V shed 2 bases and J shed 4 bases, with 11 bases lying between them. CDR3 length: 14 amino acids. Germline V gene lookup returns CDR1 SEHNR and CDR2 FQNEAQ (reference sequence).

The CDR3 reads CASSRGIFSYEQYF. Here the CDR3 DNA reads TGTGCCAGCAGTCGAGGGATTTTCTCCTACGAGCAGTACTTC. The chain employs TRBV6-5 and TRBJ2-7, with D possibly matching TRBD2 (5 bases). V was clipped by 5 bases and J by 0 bases, with 11 bases between them. Germline lookup yields CDR1 MNHEY and CDR2 SVGAGI. The CDR3 totals 14 residues.

The chain employs TRBV28 and TRBJ1-3; D is uncertain. Trimming took 5 bases from V and 4 from J, leaving 12 bases between them. The CDR3 contains 14 residues. CDR1 MDHEN and CDR2 SYDVKM come from the germline V gene. This CDR3 is CASSIQASGNTIYF. The CDR3 coding sequence is TGTGCCAGCAGTATCCAGGCGTCCGGAAACACCATATATTTT.

This clone was observed a few times. The CDR3 region is CASSLGSGLLTDTQYF. The CDR3 bases are TGCGCCAGCAGCTTGGGATCGGGACTACTCACAGATACGCAGTATTTT. This chain connects TRBV5-1 to TRBJ2-3; 7 bases map to TRBD2. CDR3 length: 16 amino acids. Germline CDR1 and CDR2: SGHRS and YFSETQ. V lost 0 bases to trimming and J lost 2 bases; unmatched junction nucleotides: 6.